This T cell receptor (beta chain) was recovered during a study of radiation and T cells in renal cell carcinoma. Whole-study findings and limits: From baseline, blood top tumor clonotypes peaked at 2 weeks post-radiation.

Clones were read by immunoSEQ multiplex PCR, and TCRdb kept only the in-frame ones, dropping some. The table lists 75,000 to 95,000 clones, around 81% of them singletons, with roughly a tenth in the top ten. As to time point: blood 4 weeks post-SBRT, at nephrectomy. Treatment meaning: 15 Gy SBRT to primary tumor, nephrectomy 4 weeks later. Nephrectomy followed 15 Gy stereotactic body radiation by 4 weeks. Blood was sampled at baseline, 2 weeks and 4 weeks after SBRT. About this clone: As yet, its antigen is unknown. The sample has other DNA sequences that encode this CDR3 too.

The clonotype comes from a man aged 45 to 65 with renal cell carcinoma. The starting material was blood, obtained from a patient whose treatment included radiotherapy and nephrectomy.

The CDR3 sequence: CASSPGLNTEAFF. DNA of the CDR3: TGTGCCAGCTCACCCGGGCTGAACACTGAAGCTTTCTTT. V gene TRBV18 combines with J gene TRBJ1-1; D not certain. Per the germline V gene, CDR1 is KGHSH and CDR2 is LQKENI. This CDR3 region has 13 residues. V gave up 3 bases and J gave up 0 bases, with 5 bases separating them.